The T cell receptor beta chain under discussion was sequenced for a study of blood T cell repertoires in COVID-19. Study-wide background: Nucleic acid was either cDNA or gDNA, and it came from T cells, B-cell-depleted T cells, or PBMCs.

The CDR3 has 14 amino acids. The germline CDR1 and CDR2 sequences are GTSNPN and SVGIG (reference sequence). This table comes from immunoSEQ multiplex PCR, and its TCRdb copy is limited to in-frame clones, with some not included. Among a few hundred thousand clones listed, 80% to 90% were seen once. This clone was detected once. Membership in each cohort depended on participant-reported clinical history. The clonotype originates from a man between 25 and 39 years old who had recovered from COVID-19. Sequenced input: PBMCs or T cells enriched from blood (not recorded which). The rearrangement uses TRBV30 and TRBJ2-3; 7 bases map to TRBD1. The CDR3 protein is CAKAPGGPGDTQYF. Written as DNA, the CDR3 is TGTGCGAAGGCCCCAGGGGGACCGGGAGATACGCAGTATTTT.